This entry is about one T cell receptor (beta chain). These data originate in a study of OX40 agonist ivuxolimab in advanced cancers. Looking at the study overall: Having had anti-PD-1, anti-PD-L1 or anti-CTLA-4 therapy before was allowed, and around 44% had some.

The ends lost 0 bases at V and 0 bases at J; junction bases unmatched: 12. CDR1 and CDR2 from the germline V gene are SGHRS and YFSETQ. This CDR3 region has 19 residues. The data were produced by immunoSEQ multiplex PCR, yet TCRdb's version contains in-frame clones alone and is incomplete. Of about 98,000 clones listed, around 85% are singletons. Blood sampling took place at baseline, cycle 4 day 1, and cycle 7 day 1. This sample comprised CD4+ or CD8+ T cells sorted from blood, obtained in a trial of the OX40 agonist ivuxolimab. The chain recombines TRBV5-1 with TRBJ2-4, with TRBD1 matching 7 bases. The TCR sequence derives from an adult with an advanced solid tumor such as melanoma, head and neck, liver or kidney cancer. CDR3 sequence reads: CASSLDWTGPLLAKNIQYF. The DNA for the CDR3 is TGCGCCAGCAGCTTGGATTGGACAGGCCCTCTATTAGCCAAAAACATTCAGTACTTC.